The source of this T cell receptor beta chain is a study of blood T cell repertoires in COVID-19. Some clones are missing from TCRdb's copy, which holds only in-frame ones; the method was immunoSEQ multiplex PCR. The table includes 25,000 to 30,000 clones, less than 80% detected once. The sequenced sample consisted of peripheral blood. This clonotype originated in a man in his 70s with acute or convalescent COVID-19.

The CDR3 nucleotides read TGTGCCAGCAGTGAAGCGGGGGGTTCGGGCGGGGTTCGAGATACGCAGTATTTT. Translating it yields CASSEAGGSGGVRDTQYF. The genes are TRBV2 and TRBJ2-3; a possible D gene is TRBD2 (6 bases). This CDR3 has 18 residues. With 0 bases removed from V and 5 bases from J, the gap between germline ends came to 21 bases. Germline V gene sequence: CDR1 SNHLY, CDR2 FYNNEI.